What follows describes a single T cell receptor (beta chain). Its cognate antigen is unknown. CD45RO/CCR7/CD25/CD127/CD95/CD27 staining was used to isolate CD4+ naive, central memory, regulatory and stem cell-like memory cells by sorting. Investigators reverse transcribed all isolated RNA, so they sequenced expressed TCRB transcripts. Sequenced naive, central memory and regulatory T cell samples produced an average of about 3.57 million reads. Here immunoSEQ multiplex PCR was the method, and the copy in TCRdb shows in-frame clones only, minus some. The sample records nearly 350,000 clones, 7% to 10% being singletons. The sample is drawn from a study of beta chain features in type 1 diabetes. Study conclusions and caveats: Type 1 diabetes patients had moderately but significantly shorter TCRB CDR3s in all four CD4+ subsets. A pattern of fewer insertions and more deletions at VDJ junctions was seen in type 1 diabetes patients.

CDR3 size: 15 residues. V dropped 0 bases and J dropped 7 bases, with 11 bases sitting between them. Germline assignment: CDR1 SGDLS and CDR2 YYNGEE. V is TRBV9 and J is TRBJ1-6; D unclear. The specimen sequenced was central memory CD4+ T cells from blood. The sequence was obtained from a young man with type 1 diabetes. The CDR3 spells CASSVGGSGNSPLHF. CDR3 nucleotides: TGTGCCAGCAGCGTAGGGGGATCTGGGAATTCACCCCTCCACTTT.